Included here is one T cell receptor (beta chain) sequence, with context. This entry comes from a study of blood T cell repertoires in COVID-19. Looking at the study overall: COVID-19 samples collected from the United States, Italy and Spain covered acute and convalescent phases. Sample material is recorded as cDNA or gDNA derived from T cells, B-cell-depleted T cells, or PBMCs.

The trim removed 4 bases at V and 2 bases at J, leaving 8 bases unmatched. The germline CDR1 and CDR2 sequences are SGHTA and FQGNSA. The CDR3 is 17 amino acids. As originally analysed: Amplifying reference gene primers gave estimates of nucleated cell counts. Profiling relied on immunoSEQ multiplex PCR, and the TCRdb table lists in-frame clones only, not all of them. That table supplies the V and J calls and clone size; D and trimming were determined from the DNA. Counted here are more than 150,000 clones, around 87% occurring once; the ten biggest clones make up 2.5%. The V and J genes are TRBV7-2 and TRBJ1-4; TRBD1 agrees at 9 bases. The receptor comes from a man aged 35-49 years with active or convalescent COVID-19. The sample consisted of peripheral blood. CDR3 in DNA: TGTGCCAGCAGCTCCCAGGGACAGGGAGGTACTAATGAAAAACTGTTTTTT. Its translation: CASSSQGQGGTNEKLFF.